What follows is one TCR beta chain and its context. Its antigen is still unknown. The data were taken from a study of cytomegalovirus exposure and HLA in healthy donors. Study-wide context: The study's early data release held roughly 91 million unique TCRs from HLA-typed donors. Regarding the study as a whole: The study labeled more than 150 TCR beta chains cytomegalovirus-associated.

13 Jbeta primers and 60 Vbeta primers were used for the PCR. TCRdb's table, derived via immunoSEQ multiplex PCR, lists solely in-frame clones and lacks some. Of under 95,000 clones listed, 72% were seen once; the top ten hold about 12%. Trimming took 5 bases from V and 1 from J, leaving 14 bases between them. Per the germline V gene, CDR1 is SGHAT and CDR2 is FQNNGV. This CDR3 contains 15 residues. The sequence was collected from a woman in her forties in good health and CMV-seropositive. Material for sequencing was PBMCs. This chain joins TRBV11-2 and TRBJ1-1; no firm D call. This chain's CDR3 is CASSRPEAGNTEAFF. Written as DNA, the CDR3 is TGTGCCAGCAGCCGACCCGAGGCTGGGAACACTGAAGCTTTCTTT. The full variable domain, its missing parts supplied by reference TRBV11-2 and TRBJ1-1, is EAGVAQSPRYKIIEKRQSVAFWCNPISGHATLYWYQQILGQGPKLLIQFQNNGVVDDSQLPKDRFSAERLKGVDSTLKIQPAKLEDSAVYLCASSRPEAGNTEAFFGQGTRLTVV.